A selection of T cell receptor beta chains follows, all from one sample in a study of early T cells in non-severe SARS-CoV-2 infection. TCRdb recomputed calls from the 5' RACE reads with MiXCR, one row per CDR3 protein. The sample contains tens of thousands of distinct CDR3 sequences, over 8.5% of which appear only once. Sample: whole blood. The receptors here all came from an adult who was a healthcare worker with PCR-confirmed SARS-CoV-2 infection or an uninfected control (not recorded which). The CDR3 runs from the conserved cysteine through the conserved F or W. The D gene is left open where the match is weak. Clone sizes are given selectively: once, few, many, or a class where the clone is expanded.

j_gene,d_gene,v_gene,abundance,CDR3nt,CDR3aa
TRBJ2-1,TRBD2,TRBV7-2,.,TGTGCCAGCAGCTGGATAGCGGGGGGGCTAGGGAATGAGCAGTTCTTC,CASSWIAGGLGNEQFF
TRBJ2-3,TRBD2,TRBV6-4,medium-sized,TGTGCCAGCAGTGAAGGAGCGGGAAGCACAGATACGCAGTATTTT,CASSEGAGSTDTQYF
TRBJ2-7,.,TRBV12-3/TRBV12-4,few,TGTGCCAGCAGTCGCCGGGCCTACGAGCAGTACTTC,CASSRRAYEQYF
TRBJ2-2,.,TRBV2,few,TGTGCCAGCAGTGAACTGCGCGGCGGGGAGCTGTTTTTT,CASSELRGGELFF
TRBJ2-7,.,TRBV3-1,.,TGTGCCAGCAGCGAGGGTCTATACTACGAGCAGTACTTC,CASSEGLYYEQYF
TRBJ2-3,.,TRBV4-3,few,TGCGCCAGCAGCCAAGACCTCCGAATGGGGGGGCGCGCAGATACGCAGTATTTT,CASSQDLRMGGRADTQYF
TRBJ1-1,.,TRBV28,few,TGTGCCAGCAGTTTATGGCAGGGAGCTTTCTTT,CASSLWQGAFF
TRBJ2-1,.,TRBV7-2,few,TGTGCCAGCAGCTTAGCGCGGGACACCTACAATGAGCAGTTCTTC,CASSLARDTYNEQFF
TRBJ1-1,TRBD1,TRBV11-2,many,TGTGCCAGCAGCTTAGGGACAGGGGAAGCTTTCTTT,CASSLGTGEAFF
TRBJ2-7,.,TRBV3-1,many,TGTGCCAGCAGCCAAGTCGGCAGGGACATCTACGAGCAGTACTTC,CASSQVGRDIYEQYF
TRBJ2-5,.,TRBV6-6,many,TGTGCCAGCAGGAATAGCGCGGGGGAGACCCAGTACTTC,CASRNSAGETQYF
TRBJ2-1,TRBD2,TRBV20-1,many,TGCAGTGCCCGGACCCCGAGCGGGGGGGCTAGGAATGAGCAGTTCTTC,CSARTPSGGARNEQFF
TRBJ2-1,.,TRBV6-1,many,TGTGCCAGCAGTGAAGCGAAGGGGCTCGGGAATGAGCAGTTCTTC,CASSEAKGLGNEQFF
TRBJ1-1,.,TRBV29-1,.,TGCAGCGTGAGATTCAACACTGAAGCTTTCTTT,CSVRFNTEAFF
TRBJ1-5,.,TRBV20-1,medium-sized,TGCAGTGCGAGGACGGATAGCAATCAGCCCCAGCATTTT,CSARTDSNQPQHF
TRBJ2-2,.,TRBV9,many,TGTGCCAGCAGCGTAGGCGGGTCGAACACCGGGGAGCTGTTTTTT,CASSVGGSNTGELFF